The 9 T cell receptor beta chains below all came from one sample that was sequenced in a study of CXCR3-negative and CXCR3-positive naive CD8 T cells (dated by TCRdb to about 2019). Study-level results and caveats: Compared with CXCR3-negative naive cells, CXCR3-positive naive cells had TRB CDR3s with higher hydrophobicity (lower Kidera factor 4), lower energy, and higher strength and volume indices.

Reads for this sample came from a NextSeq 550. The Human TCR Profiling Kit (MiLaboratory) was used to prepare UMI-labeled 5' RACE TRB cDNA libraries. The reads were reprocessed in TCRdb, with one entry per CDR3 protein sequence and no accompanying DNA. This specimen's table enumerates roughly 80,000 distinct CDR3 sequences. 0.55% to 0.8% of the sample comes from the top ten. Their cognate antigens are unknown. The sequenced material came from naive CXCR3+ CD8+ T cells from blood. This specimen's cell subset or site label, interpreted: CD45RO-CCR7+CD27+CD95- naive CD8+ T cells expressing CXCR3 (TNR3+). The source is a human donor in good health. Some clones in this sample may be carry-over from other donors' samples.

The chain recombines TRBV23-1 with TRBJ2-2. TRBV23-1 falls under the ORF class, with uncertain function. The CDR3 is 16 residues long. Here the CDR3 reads CASSQSGKPNTGELFF.

CDR3 sequence: CASSALADNEQFF. The chain combines TRBV2 with TRBJ2-1; TCRdb's assignment of TRBD2 cannot be checked, as there is no DNA. The CDR3 length is 13 residues. Germline V gene data show CDR1 as SNHLY and CDR2 as FYNNEI.

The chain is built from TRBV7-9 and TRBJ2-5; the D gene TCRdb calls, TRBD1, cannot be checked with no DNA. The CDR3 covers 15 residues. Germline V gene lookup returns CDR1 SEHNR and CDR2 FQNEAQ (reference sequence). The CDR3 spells CASSPRTGGPETQYF.

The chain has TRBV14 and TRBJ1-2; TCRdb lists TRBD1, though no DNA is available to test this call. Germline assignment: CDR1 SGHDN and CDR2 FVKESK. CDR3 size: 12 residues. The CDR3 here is CASSLDRYGYTF.

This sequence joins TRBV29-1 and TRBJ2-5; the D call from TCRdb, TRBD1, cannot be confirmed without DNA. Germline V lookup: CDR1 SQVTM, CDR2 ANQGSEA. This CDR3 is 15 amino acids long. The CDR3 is CSVEELEGAEETQYF.

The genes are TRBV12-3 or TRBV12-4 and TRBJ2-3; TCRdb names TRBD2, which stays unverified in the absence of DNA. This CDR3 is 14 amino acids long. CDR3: CASSSSGSSDTQYF.

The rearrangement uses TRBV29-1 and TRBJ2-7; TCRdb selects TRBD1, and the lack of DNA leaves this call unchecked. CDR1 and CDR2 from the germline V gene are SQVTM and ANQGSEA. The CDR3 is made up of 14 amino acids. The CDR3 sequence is CSVEDRGVSGEQYF.

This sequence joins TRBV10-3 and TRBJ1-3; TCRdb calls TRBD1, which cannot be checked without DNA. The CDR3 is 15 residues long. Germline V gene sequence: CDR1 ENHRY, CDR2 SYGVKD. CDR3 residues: CAISGGGISGNTIYF.

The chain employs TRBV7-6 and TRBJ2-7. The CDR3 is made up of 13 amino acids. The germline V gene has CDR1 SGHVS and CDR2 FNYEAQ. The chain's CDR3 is CASSTLAPYEQYF.